These 10 T cell receptor beta chains were sequenced from one sample in a study of shared clonotypes between healthy human individuals. Generated by immunoSEQ multiplex PCR, the TCRdb table keeps only in-frame clones and is missing some. The table includes about 2 million clones, about 94% detected once. The naive CD8 population came from CD45RO-negative cells selected for CCR7, without terminally differentiated effector memory CD45RA+ cells. Sequencing was carried out using naive CD8+ T cells sorted from blood. These receptors came from a man aged 18 to 29 in good health.

This clone came up once. The V call is TRBV6-1, the J call TRBJ1-1; 8 bases align to TRBD1. The junction had 10 bases not matched to a gene; V was cut back by 10 bases and J by 0 bases. Germline V gene data show CDR1 as MNHNS and CDR2 as SASEGT. The CDR3 spans 15 residues. As DNA, the CDR3 is TGTGCCACGGGCGCAGGGGGCCTCATGAACACTGAAGCTTTCTTT. Protein sequence: CATGAGGLMNTEAFF.

The J gene is TRBJ1-2, the V gene TRBV2, with 9 bases that match TRBD1. Germline values: CDR1 SNHLY, CDR2 FYNNEI. The CDR3 totals 16 residues. The V and J ends lost 2 bases and 2 bases, in that order; junction bases with no gene match: 6. In nucleotides, the CDR3 is TGTGCCAGCAGTGAAAACAGGGGGCAGTTGAACTATGGCTACACCTTC. Its protein is CASSENRGQLNYGYTF.

The rearrangement joins TRBV29-1 to TRBJ2-7, with 10 bases that match TRBD2. The J segment lost 2 bases and the V segment lost 1 base, leaving 2 bases of the junction unmatched. Germline V gene data show CDR1 as SQVTM and CDR2 as ANQGSEA. This CDR3 is 14 amino acids long. The CDR3 protein is CSVEGLAGAYEQYF. Written as DNA, the CDR3 is TGCAGCGTTGAAGGTCTAGCGGGGGCCTACGAGCAGTACTTC.

The sample holds one count of this clone. The V and J genes are TRBV11-2 and TRBJ2-7; possible D gene TRBD2, 6 bases. Germline V lookup: CDR1 SGHAT, CDR2 FQNNGV. The CDR3 runs to 16 residues. Between the trimmed V and J ends, which lost 4 bases and 3 bases, there was a span of 19 bases. The CDR3 region is CASSSEHGGFGYEQYF. CDR3 coding DNA: TGTGCCAGCAGCTCTGAGCATGGGGGGTTTGGCTACGAGCAGTACTTC.

The chain employs TRBV29-1 and TRBJ2-1; TRBD2 aligns across 13 bases. Germline values: CDR1 SQVTM, CDR2 ANQGSEA. J gave up 2 bases and V 3 bases, and 7 bases lay outside the gene matches. The CDR3 is 17 amino acids. The CDR3 reads CSVEGLAGTGAYNEQFF. As DNA, the CDR3 is TGCAGCGTTGAGGGACTAGCGGGAACGGGTGCCTACAATGAGCAGTTCTTC.

V gene TRBV4-1 combines with J gene TRBJ2-1; D ambiguous. Germline V gene data show CDR1 as MGHRA and CDR2 as YSYEKL. Trimming pared 0 bases from V and 8 bases from J, leaving 17 bases between. The CDR3 sequence is 16 residues long. DNA of the CDR3: TGCGCCAGCAGCCAAGAAGAATCTATCCTGCAGGATGAGCAGTTCTTC. Translating it yields CASSQEESILQDEQFF.

The genes are TRBV9 and TRBJ1-5; 9 nucleotides agree with TRBD1. J gave up 5 bases and V 2 bases, and 5 bases lay outside the gene matches. CDR3 length: 15 residues. The germline V gene has CDR1 SGDLS and CDR2 YYNGEE. CDR3 in DNA: TGTGCCAGCAGCGTGGGGACAGGGCTGGATCAGCCCCAGCATTTT. It yields the protein CASSVGTGLDQPQHF.

The chain is built from TRBV5-4 and TRBJ1-1; TRBD1 aligns across 8 bases. There are 15 residues in the CDR3. J gave up 5 bases and V 2 bases, and 8 bases lay outside the gene matches. The germline V gene has CDR1 SGHNT and CDR2 YYREEE (reference sequence). CDR3 nucleotide sequence: TGTGCCAGCAGCTTAAACAGGGGGGAATTAACTGAAGCTTTCTTT. Translating it yields CASSLNRGELTEAFF.

A single count supports this clone. V gene TRBV4-3 combines with J gene TRBJ1-3, with no clear D. Germline CDR1 and CDR2: LGHNA and YSLEER. The CDR3 sequence is 16 residues long. Trimming cost V 0 bases and J 0 bases, with 9 bases left between them. The CDR3 loop is CASSQDPGGSGNTIYF. DNA for the CDR3: TGCGCCAGCAGCCAAGATCCGGGAGGCTCTGGAAACACCATATATTTT.

This chain uses TRBV13 with TRBJ2-1; no clear D. Germline values: CDR1 PRHDT, CDR2 FYEKMQ (reference sequence). There are 13 residues in the CDR3. V lost 5 bases, J lost 0 bases, and 5 bases lay in between. The CDR3 loop reads CASSPSSYNEQFF. The CDR3 region has the DNA TGTGCCAGCAGCCCAAGCTCCTACAATGAGCAGTTCTTC.